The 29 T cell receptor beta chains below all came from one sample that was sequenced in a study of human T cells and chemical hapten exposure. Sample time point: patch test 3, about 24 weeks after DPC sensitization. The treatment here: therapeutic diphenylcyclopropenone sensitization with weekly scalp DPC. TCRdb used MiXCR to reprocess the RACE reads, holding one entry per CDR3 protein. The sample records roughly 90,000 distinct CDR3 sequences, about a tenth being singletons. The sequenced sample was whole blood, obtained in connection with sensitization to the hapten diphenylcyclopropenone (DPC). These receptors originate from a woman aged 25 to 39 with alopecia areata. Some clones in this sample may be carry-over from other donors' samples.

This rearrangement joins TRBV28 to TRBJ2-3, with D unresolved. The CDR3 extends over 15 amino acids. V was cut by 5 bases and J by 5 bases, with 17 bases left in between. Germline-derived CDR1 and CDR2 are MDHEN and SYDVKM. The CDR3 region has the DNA TGTGCCAGCAGTCCCCCCCCTAGGCAACTAGATACGCAGTATTTT. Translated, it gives CASSPPPRQLDTQYF.

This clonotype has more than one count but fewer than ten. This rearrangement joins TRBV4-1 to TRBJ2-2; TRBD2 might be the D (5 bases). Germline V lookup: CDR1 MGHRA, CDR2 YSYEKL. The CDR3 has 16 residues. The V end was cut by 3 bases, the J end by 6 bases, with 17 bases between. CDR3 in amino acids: CASSHGLLERAGELFF. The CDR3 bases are TGCGCCAGCAGCCACGGACTTCTGGAAAGGGCCGGGGAGCTGTTTTTT.

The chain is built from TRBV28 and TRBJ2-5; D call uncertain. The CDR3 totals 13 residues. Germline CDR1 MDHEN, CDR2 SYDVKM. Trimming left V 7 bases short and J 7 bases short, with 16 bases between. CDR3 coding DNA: TGTGCCAGCATGCAAATATCTACGAGGACCCAGTACTTC. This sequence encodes CASMQISTRTQYF.

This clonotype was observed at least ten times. In DNA, the CDR3 is TGTGCCAGCAAACAGGGATTACTTTCCTACGAGCAGTACTTC. Amino acids: CASKQGLLSYEQYF. The chain combines TRBV2 with TRBJ2-7, with a tentative D call TRBD1 (6 bases). Germline V gene data show CDR1 as SNHLY and CDR2 as FYNNEI. The CDR3 is made up of 14 amino acids. Trimming took 7 bases from V and 1 from J, leaving 14 bases between them.

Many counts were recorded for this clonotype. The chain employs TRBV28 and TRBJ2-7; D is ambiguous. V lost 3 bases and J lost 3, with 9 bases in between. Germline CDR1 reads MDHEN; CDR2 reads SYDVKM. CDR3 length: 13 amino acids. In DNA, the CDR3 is TGTGCCAGCAGTTTGAACAGAGTCTACGAGCAGTACGTC. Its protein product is CASSLNRVYEQYV.

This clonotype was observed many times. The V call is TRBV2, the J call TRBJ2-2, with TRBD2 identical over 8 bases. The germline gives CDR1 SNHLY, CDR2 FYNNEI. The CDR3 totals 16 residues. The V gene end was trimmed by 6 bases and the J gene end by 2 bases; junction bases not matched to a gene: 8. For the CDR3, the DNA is TGTGCCAGCAGGCCTGGGCGGGAGGTAAACACCGGGGAGCTGTTTTTT. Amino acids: CASRPGREVNTGELFF.

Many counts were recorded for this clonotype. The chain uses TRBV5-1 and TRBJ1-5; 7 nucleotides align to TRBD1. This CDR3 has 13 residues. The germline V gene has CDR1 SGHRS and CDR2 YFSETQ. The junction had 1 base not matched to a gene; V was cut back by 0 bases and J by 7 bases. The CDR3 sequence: CASSLEGAQPQHF. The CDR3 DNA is TGCGCCAGCAGCTTGGAGGGGGCACAGCCCCAGCATTTT.

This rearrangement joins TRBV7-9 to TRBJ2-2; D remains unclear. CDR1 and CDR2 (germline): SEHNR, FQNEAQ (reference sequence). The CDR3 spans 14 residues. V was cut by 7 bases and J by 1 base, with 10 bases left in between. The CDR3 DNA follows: TGTGCCAGCAACCCGTCGGGGAACACCGGGGAGCTGTTTTTT. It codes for CASNPSGNTGELFF.

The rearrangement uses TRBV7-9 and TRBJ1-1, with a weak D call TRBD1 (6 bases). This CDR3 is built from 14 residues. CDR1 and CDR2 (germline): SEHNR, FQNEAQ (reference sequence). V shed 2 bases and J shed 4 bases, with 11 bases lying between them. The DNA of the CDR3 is TGTGCCAGCAGCTTACAGGGGATGGCCACTGAAGCTTTCTTT. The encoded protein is CASSLQGMATEAFF.

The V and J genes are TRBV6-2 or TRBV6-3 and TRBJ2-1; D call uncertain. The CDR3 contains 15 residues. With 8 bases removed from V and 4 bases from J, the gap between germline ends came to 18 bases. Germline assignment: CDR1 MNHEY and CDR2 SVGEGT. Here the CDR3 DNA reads TGTGCCAGCGTCCTAGACGGGCAGGAGTACAATGAGCAGTTCTTC. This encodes CASVLDGQEYNEQFF.

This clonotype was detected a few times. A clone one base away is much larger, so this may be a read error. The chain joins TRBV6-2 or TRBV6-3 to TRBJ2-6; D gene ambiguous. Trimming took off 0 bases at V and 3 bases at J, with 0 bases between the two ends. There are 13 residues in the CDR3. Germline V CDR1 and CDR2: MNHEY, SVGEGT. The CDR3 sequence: CASSYSGANVLTF. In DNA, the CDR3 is TGTGCCAGCAGTTACTCTGGGGCCAACGTCCTGACTTTC.

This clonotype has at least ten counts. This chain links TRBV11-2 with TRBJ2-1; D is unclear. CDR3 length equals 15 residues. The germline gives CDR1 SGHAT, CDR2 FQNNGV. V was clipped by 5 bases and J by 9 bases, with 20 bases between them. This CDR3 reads CASSARALIGVEQFF. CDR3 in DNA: TGTGCCAGCAGCGCCCGTGCTCTAATAGGCGTTGAGCAGTTCTTC.

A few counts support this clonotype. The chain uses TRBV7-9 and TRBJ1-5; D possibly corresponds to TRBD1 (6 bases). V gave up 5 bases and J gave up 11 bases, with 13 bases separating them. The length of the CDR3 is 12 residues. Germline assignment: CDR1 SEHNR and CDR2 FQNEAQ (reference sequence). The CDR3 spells CASSLRTGSQHF. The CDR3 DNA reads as TGTGCCAGCAGCCTACGTACAGGGTCCCAGCATTTT.

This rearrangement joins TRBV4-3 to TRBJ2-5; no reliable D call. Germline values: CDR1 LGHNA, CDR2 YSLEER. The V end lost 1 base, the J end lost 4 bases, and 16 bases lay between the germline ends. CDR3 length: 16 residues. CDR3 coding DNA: TGCGCCAGCAGCCAAGTGGCCAGAGGTGGCGCAGAGACCCAGTACTTC. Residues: CASSQVARGGAETQYF.

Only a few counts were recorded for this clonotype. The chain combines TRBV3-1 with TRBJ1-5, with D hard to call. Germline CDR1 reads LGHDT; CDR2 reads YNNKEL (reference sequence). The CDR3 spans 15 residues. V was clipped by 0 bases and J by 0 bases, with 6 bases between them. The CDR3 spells CASSQEVNSNQPQHF. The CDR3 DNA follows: TGTGCCAGCAGCCAAGAAGTAAATAGCAATCAGCCCCAGCATTTT.

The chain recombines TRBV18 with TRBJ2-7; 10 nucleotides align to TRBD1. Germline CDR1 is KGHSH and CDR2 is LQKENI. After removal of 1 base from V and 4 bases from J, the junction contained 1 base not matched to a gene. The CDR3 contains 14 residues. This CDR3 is CASSPQGQGYEQYV. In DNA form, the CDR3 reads TGTGCCAGCTCACCACAGGGACAGGGGTACGAGCAGTACGTC.

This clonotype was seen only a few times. The DNA of the CDR3 is TGTGCCAGCAGGCGGCAGGGGGGGATGGAGCAGTACTTC. It specifies CASRRQGGMEQYF. The chain links TRBV28 to TRBJ2-7; D could derive from TRBD1 or TRBD2 (7 bases each). The germline CDR1 and CDR2 sequences are MDHEN and SYDVKM. The CDR3 loop spans 13 amino acids. V was pared by 6 bases and J by 7 bases, with 16 bases between.

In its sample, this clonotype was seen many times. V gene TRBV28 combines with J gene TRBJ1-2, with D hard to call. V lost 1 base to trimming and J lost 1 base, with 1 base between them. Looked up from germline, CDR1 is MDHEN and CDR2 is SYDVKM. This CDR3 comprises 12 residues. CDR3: CASSLFNYGYTF. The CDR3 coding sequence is TGTGCCAGCAGTTTATTTAACTATGGCTACACCTTC.

CDR3: CASSPGDNYNSPLHF. The CDR3 DNA sequence: TGTGCCAGCTCACCAGGCGACAACTATAATTCACCCCTCCACTTT. V and J are TRBV18 and TRBJ1-6; D uncertain. Trimming took off 2 bases at V and 3 bases at J, with 8 bases between the two ends. CDR1 and CDR2 from the germline V gene are KGHSH and LQKENI. The CDR3 runs 15 residues.

CDR3 DNA: TGTGCCAGCAGCCCGTCACGGCTATCCGGGGAGCTGTTTTTT. The encoded protein is CASSPSRLSGELFF. The chain couples TRBV11-1 to TRBJ2-2; D gene uncertain. This CDR3 has 14 amino acids. Germline V gene lookup returns CDR1 SGHAT and CDR2 FQDESV (reference sequence). Trimming took off 5 bases at V and 6 bases at J, with 13 bases between the two ends.

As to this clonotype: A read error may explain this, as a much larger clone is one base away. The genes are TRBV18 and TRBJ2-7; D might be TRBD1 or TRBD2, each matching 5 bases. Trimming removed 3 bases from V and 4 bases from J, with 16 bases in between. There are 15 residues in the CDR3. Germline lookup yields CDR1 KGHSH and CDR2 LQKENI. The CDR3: CASSPAVGPNYEQYF. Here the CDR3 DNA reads TGTGCCAGCTCACCCGCAGTGGGACCAAATTACGAGCAGTACTTC.

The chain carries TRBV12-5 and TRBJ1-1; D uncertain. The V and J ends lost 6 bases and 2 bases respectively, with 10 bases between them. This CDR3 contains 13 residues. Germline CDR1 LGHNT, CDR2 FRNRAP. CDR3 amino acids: CASGSQPNTEAFF. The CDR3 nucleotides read TGTGCTAGTGGCTCCCAACCTAACACTGAAGCTTTCTTT.

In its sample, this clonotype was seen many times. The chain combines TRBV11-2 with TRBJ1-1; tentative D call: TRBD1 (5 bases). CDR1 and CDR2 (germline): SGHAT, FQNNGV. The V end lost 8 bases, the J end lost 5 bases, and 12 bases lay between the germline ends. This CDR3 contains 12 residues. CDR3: CASVNRLTEAFF. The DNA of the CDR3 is TGTGCCAGCGTAAACAGGTTGACTGAAGCTTTCTTT.

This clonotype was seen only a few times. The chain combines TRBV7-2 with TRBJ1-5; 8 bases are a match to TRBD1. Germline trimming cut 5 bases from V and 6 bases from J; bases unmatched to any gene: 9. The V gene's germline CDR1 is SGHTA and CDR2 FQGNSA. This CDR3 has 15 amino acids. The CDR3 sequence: CASSLDRGRAQPQHF. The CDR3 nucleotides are TGTGCCAGCAGCCTTGACAGGGGTCGGGCTCAGCCCCAGCATTTT.

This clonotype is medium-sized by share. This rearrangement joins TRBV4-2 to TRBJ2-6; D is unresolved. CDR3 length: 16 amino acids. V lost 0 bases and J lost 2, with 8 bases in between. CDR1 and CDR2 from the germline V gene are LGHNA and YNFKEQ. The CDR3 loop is CASSQDPVTGANVLTF. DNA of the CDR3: TGTGCCAGCAGCCAAGATCCAGTAACTGGGGCCAACGTCCTGACTTTC.

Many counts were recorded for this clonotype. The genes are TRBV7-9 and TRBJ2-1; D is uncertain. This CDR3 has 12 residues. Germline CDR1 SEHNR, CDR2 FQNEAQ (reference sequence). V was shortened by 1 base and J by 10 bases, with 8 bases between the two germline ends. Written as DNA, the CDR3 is TGTGCCAGCAGCTTAGGTTCTCGAGAGCAGTTCTTC. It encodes CASSLGSREQFF. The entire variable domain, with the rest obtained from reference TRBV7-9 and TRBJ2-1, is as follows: DTGVSQNPRHKITKRGQNVTFRCDPISEHNRLYWYRQTLGQGPEFLTYFQNEAQLEKSRLLSDRFSAERPKGSFSTLEIQRTEQGDSAMYLCASSLGSREQFFGPGTRLTVL.

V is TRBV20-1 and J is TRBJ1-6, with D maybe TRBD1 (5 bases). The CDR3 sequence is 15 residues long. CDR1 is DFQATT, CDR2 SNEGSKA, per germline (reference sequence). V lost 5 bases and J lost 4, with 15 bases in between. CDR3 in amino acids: CSAPRPGSYNSPLHF. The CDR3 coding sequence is TGCAGTGCTCCACGGCCAGGGAGTTATAATTCACCCCTCCACTTT.

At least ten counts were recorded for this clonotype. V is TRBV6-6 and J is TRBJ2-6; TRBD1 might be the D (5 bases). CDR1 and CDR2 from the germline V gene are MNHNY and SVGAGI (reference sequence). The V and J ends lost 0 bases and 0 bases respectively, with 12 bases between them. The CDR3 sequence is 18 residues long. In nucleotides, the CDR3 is TGTGCCAGCAGTTACTCGGGATCAGGGCTCTCTGGGGCCAACGTCCTGACTTTC. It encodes CASSYSGSGLSGANVLTF.

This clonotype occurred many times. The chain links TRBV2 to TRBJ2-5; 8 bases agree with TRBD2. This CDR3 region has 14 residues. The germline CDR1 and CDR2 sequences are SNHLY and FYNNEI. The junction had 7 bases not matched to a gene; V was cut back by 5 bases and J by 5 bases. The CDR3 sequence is CASSRTSRGETQYF. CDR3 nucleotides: TGTGCCAGCAGTCGGACTAGCCGAGGGGAGACCCAGTACTTC.